This T cell receptor (beta chain) was captured by sequencing in a study of blood T cell repertoires in COVID-19. At the level of the study: Italy, Spain and the United States were the sources of the convalescent and acute COVID-19 samples.

Per the germline V gene, CDR1 is SGHRS and CDR2 is YFSETQ. CDR3 length: 13 residues. The V end was cut by 1 base, the J end by 5 bases, with 9 bases between. Sequenced by immunoSEQ multiplex PCR; TCRdb stores in-frame clones only, minus some. This table holds 200,000 to 250,000 clones, approximately 82% found once. This clonotype originated in a man aged 50 or older with active or convalescent COVID-19. The chain couples TRBV5-1 to TRBJ1-2; D is undetermined. The sample taken for sequencing was peripheral blood. The CDR3 nucleotides read TGCGCCAGCAGCTTGAATTCGGAGTATGGCTACACCTTC. It is translated as CASSLNSEYGYTF.